This T cell receptor beta chain was documented in a study of OX40 agonist ivuxolimab in advanced cancers. The overall study: The patients received agonistic anti-OX40 (CD134) antibody ivuxolimab.

Profiling relied on immunoSEQ multiplex PCR, and the TCRdb table lists in-frame clones only, not all of them. The sample has some 50,000 clones; 75% to 90% are singletons. About this clone itself: What it binds is not known.

This CDR3 spans 13 amino acids. The trim removed 4 bases at V and 1 base at J, leaving 1 base unmatched. Germline assignment: CDR1 SQVTM and CDR2 ANQGSEA. Notes on the study in general: Expanded clones tended on average to be more numerous among CD8+ T cells than CD4+. In the 0.1 to 3.0 mg/kg range, CD4+ and CD8+ blood T cells had expanded clonally by week 6. In a subset of nonresponders, normalized T-cell clonal expansion was also low.

This receptor was identified in an adult with an advanced solid tumor such as melanoma, head and neck, liver or kidney cancer. The sequences come from CD4+ or CD8+ T cells sorted from blood, collected in a trial of the OX40 agonist ivuxolimab. The chain combines TRBV29-1 with TRBJ2-3, with 8 bases that match TRBD2. The CDR3 protein is CSVVSGGTDTQYF. CDR3 bases: TGCAGCGTTGTTAGCGGGGGCACAGATACGCAGTATTTT.